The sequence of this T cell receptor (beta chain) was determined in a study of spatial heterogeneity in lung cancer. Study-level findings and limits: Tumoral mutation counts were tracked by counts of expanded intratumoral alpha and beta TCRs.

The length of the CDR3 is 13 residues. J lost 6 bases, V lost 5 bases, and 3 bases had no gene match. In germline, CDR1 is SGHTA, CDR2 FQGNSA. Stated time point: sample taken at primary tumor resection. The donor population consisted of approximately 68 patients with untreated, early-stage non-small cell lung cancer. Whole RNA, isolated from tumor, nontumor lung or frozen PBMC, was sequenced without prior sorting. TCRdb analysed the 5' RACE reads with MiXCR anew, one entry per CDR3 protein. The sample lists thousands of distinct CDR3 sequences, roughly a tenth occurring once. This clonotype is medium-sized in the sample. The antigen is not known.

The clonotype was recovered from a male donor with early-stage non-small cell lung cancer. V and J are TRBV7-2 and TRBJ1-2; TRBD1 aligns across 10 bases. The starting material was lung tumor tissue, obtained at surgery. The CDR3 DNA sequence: TGTGCCAGCAGCCGGGGACAGGGGAATGGCTACACCTTC. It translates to CASSRGQGNGYTF. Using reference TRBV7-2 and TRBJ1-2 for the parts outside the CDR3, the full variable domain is GAGVSQSPSNKVTEKGKDVELRCDPISGHTALYWYRQSLGQGLEFLIYFQGNSAPDKSGLPSDRFSAERTGGSVSTLTIQRTQQEDSAVYLCASSRGQGNGYTFGSGTRLTVV.